Sequencing of this T cell receptor (beta chain) was carried out in a study of blood T cell repertoires in COVID-19. Germline CDR1 and CDR2: SGHKS and YYEKEE (reference sequence). Trimming removed 0 bases at V and 7 bases at J, with 11 bases between. The CDR3 has 14 amino acids. The assay was immunoSEQ multiplex PCR, and TCRdb's table has in-frame clones only and misses some. The data contain 150,000 to 200,000 clones, 85% of them seen just once; the ten biggest clones take up roughly 3%. The sequencing sample was made of peripheral blood. This chain uses TRBV5-5 with TRBJ1-5; the D gene is possibly TRBD1 (5 bases). This clonotype originated in a human donor with acute or convalescent COVID-19. The donor label of this sample is uncertain. In DNA form, the CDR3 reads TGTGCCAGCAGCTTGGCCGGACAATCCCAGCCCCAGCATTTT. Protein sequence: CASSLAGQSQPQHF.